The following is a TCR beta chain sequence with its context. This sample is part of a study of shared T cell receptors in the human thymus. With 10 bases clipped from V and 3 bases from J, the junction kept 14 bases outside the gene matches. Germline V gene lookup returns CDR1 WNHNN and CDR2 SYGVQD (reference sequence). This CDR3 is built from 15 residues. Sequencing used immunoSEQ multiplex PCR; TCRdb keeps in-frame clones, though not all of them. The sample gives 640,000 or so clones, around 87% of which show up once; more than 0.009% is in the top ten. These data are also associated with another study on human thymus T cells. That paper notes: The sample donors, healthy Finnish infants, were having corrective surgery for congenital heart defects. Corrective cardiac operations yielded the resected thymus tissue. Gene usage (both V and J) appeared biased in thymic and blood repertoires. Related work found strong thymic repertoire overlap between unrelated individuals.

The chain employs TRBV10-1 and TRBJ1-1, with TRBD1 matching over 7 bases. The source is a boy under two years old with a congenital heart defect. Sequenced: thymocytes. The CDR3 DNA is TGCGCCACTAGCCCCGACAGGGCCTATGACACTGAAGCTTTCTTT. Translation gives CATSPDRAYDTEAFF.